The subject of this entry is one T cell receptor (beta chain). Its antigen is still unknown. The CDR3 spans 13 residues. Germline V CDR1 and CDR2: MGHDK, SYGVNS. The trim removed 6 bases at V and 2 bases at J, leaving 4 bases unmatched. This record belongs to a study of beta chain features in type 1 diabetes. Study-wide results and caveats: Any role of HLA type in TCRB rearrangement remained unresolved here. Compared to healthy donors, patients appeared to have naive, central memory and Treg TCRB repertoires that were more alike.

Blood was collected once per donor into heparin, averaging roughly 120 mL. Expressed TCRB transcripts were sequenced because the isolated RNA had all been reverse transcribed beforehand. Regulatory, naive and central memory T cell samples averaged about 3.57 million reads. This table comes from immunoSEQ multiplex PCR, and its TCRdb copy is limited to in-frame clones, with some not included. This repertoire shows 350,000 to 400,000 clones, around 15% found once; its top ten account for approximately 0.019%. This receptor was taken from a woman under 30 in good health. The specimen sequenced was naive CD4+ T cells from blood. The V and J genes are TRBV25-1 and TRBJ2-7; 7 bases match TRBD1. DNA for the CDR3: TGTGCCAGCAGGCGGACAGGAACCTACGAGCAGTACTTC. Translated, it gives CASRRTGTYEQYF.